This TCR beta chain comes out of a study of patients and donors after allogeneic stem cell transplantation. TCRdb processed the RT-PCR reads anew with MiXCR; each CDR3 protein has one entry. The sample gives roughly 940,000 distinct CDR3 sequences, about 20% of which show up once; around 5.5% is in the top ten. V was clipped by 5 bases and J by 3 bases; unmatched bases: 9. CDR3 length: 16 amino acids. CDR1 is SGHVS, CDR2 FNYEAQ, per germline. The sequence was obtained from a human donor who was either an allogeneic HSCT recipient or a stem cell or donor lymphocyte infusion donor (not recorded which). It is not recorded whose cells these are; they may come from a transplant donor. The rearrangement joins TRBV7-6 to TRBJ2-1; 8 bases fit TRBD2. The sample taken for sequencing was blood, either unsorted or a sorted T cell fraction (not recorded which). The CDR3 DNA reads TGTGCCAGCAGCCTTTTGCTAGCGGGTCTCTACAATGAGCAGTTCTTC. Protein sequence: CASSLLLAGLYNEQFF.